These 7 T cell receptor beta chains share one sample of origin, sequenced in a study of blood T cell repertoires in COVID-19. Assay used: immunoSEQ multiplex PCR; TCRdb lists only in-frame clones, some missing. The table shows about 270,000 clones, with about 87% occurring only once. Sequencing was performed on PBMCs or T cells enriched from blood (not recorded which). The receptors derive from a woman between 45 and 65 years old who had recovered from COVID-19.

The chain employs TRBV5-6 and TRBJ1-1; tentatively, D is TRBD1 (6 bases). Trimming removed 2 bases from V and 3 bases from J, with 8 bases in between. Germline V lookup: CDR1 SGHDT, CDR2 YYEEEE. The CDR3 length is 13 residues. The CDR3, as DNA: TGTGCCAGCAGCTTACAGGGCCACACTGAAGCTTTCTTT. This gives the protein CASSLQGHTEAFF.

The V gene is TRBV5-3, the J gene TRBJ2-7; 9 positions match TRBD1. TRBV5-3 is sorted into the ORF group, with uncertain function. Germline trimming cut 4 bases from V and 5 bases from J; bases unmatched to any gene: 22. CDR3 length equals 19 residues. This chain's CDR3 is CARSLNQTGGAWITHEQYF. The CDR3 DNA follows: TGTGCCAGAAGCCTAAATCAAACAGGGGGCGCTTGGATCACCCACGAGCAGTACTTC.

This chain uses TRBV18 with TRBJ2-2, with 8 nucleotides matching TRBD2. From germline, CDR1 is KGHSH and CDR2 LQKENI. This CDR3 is built from 16 residues. Trimming removed 5 bases from V and 0 bases from J; junction bases left unmatched: 5. The CDR3 protein is CASSTGLASNTGELFF. CDR3 coding DNA: TGTGCCAGCTCAACTGGACTAGCCTCGAACACCGGGGAGCTGTTTTTT.

The chain has TRBV27 and TRBJ2-2, with unresolved D. The CDR3 is 15 amino acids. Germline CDR1 MNHEY, CDR2 SMNVEV (reference sequence). Trimming cost V 1 base and J 0 bases, with 6 bases left between them. DNA of the CDR3: TGTGCCAGCAGTTTATTGGCAGCGAACACCGGGGAGCTGTTTTTT. Translation gives CASSLLAANTGELFF.

V is TRBV13 and J is TRBJ2-1; 11 bases line up with TRBD1. J was trimmed by 6 bases and V by 5 bases; bases with no gene match: 6. The CDR3 runs to 15 residues. In germline, CDR1 is PRHDT, CDR2 FYEKMQ (reference sequence). The DNA for the CDR3 is TGTGCCAGCAGCGCGCGGGACAGGGGGGCCAATGAGCAGTTCTTC. This encodes CASSARDRGANEQFF.

V gene TRBV7-9 combines with J gene TRBJ1-2; D not resolved. Germline V gives CDR1 SEHNR, CDR2 FQNEAQ (reference sequence). V was cut by 2 bases and J by 1 base, with 5 bases left in between. The CDR3 runs 13 residues. The CDR3 DNA reads as TGTGCCAGCAGCTTACGCGATAACTATGGCTACACCTTC. Translating gives CASSLRDNYGYTF.

This chain connects TRBV13 to TRBJ2-7, with 7 bases identical to TRBD1. Per germline, CDR1 PRHDT and CDR2 FYEKMQ (reference sequence). Losses at the gene ends were 0 bases for V and 6 bases for J; bases not matched to a gene: 8. The CDR3 covers 15 residues. The CDR3 sequence: CASSLGDRDIREQYF. CDR3 sequence (DNA): TGTGCCAGCAGCTTAGGTGACAGGGATATTCGCGAGCAGTACTTC.